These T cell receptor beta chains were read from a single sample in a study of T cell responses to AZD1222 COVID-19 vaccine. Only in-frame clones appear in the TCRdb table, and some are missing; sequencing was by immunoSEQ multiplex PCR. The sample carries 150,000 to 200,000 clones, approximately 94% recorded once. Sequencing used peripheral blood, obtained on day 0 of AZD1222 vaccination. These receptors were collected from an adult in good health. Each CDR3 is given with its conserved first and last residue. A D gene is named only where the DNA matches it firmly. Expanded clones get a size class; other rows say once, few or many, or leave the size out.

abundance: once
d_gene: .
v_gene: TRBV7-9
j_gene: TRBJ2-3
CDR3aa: CASSLEGRSTDTQYF
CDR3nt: TGTGCCAGCAGCTTAGAGGGCCGAAGCACAGATACGCAGTATTTT

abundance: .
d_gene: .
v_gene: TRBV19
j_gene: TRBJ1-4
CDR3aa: CASSPSGREKLFF
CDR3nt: TGTGCCAGTAGTCCGTCCGGACGAGAAAAACTGTTTTTT

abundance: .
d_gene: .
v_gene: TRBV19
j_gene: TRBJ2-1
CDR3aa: CASSMVADSYNEQFF
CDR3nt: TGTGCCAGTAGTATGGTAGCGGACTCCTACAATGAGCAGTTCTTC

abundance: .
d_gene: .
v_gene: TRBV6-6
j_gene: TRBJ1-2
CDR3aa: CASATGGDGYTF
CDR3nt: TGTGCCAGCGCAACAGGAGGGGATGGCTACACCTTC

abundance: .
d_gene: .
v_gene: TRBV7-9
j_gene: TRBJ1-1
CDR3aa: CASSRDGGLATEAFF
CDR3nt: TGTGCCAGCAGCCGCGACGGGGGCCTGGCCACTGAAGCTTTCTTT

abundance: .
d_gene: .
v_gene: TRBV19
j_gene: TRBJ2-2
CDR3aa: CATMLRGHGELFF
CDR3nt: TGTGCCACAATGCTACGTGGGCACGGGGAGCTGTTTTTT

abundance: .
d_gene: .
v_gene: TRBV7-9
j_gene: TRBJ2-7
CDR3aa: CASSFGAYEQYF
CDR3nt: TGTGCCAGCAGTTTTGGTGCCTACGAGCAGTACTTC

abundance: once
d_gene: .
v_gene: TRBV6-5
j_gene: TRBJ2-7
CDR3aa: CASSRQATAYEQYF
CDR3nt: TGTGCCAGCAGTAGACAGGCGACCGCCTACGAGCAGTACTTC

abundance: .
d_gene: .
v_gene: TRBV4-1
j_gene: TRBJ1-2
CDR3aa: CASSLVGRGESGYTF
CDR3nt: TGCGCCAGCAGCCTCGTTGGGAGGGGCGAGAGTGGCTACACCTTC

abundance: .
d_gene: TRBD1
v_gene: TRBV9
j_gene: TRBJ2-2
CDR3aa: CASSFRTGANTGELFF
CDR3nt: TGTGCCAGCAGCTTCCGGACAGGCGCGAACACCGGGGAGTTGTTTTTT

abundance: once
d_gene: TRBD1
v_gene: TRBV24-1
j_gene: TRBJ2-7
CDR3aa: CATSDPDRGYEQYF
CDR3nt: TGTGCCACCAGTGACCCGGACAGGGGCTACGAGCAGTACTTC

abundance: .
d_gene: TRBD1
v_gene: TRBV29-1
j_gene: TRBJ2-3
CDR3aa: CSADRGRDTDTQYF
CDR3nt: TGCAGCGCGGACAGGGGCCGGGACACAGATACGCAGTATTTT

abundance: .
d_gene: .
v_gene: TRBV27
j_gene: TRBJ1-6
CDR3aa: CASSYRDTSSPLHF
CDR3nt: TGTGCCAGCAGTTACCGGGACACATCCTCACCCCTCCACTTT

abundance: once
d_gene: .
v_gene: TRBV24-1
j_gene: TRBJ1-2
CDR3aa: CATSPSSGGARGYGYTF
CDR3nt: TGTGCCACCAGTCCCTCCTCGGGGGGGGCGAGGGGCTATGGCTACACCTTC

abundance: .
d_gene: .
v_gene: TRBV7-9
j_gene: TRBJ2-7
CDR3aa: CASSFLGTYYEQYF
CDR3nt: TGTGCCAGCAGCTTTCTTGGGACTTACTACGAGCAGTACTTC

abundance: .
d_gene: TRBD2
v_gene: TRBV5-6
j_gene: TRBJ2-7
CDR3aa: CASSFGLLSGASYEQYF
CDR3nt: TGTGCCAGCAGCTTCGGACTCCTAAGCGGGGCATCCTACGAGCAGTACTTC

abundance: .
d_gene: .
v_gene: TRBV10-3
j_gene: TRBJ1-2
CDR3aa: CAIKHKQLYGYTF
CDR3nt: TGTGCCATCAAACACAAACAGCTTTATGGCTACACCTTC

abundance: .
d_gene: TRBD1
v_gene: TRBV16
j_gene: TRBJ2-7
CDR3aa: CASSQPGQGVYEQYF
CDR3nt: TGTGCCAGCAGCCAGCCGGGACAGGGGGTTTACGAGCAGTACTTC

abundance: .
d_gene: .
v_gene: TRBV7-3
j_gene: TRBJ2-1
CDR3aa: CASSSRDFPYNEQFF
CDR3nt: TGTGCCAGCAGCTCCCGGGACTTCCCCTACAATGAGCAGTTCTTC

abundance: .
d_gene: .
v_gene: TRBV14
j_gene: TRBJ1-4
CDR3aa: CASSRSLSPSEKLFF
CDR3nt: TGTGCCAGCAGCCGCAGCCTGTCACCTAGTGAAAAACTGTTTTTT

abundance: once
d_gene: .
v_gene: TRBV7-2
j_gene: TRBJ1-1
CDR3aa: CASRTESLSDTEAFF
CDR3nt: TGTGCCAGCAGGACGGAGAGCCTCTCGGACACTGAAGCTTTCTTT

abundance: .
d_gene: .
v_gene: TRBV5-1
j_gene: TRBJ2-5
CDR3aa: CASSLGQLLQETQYF
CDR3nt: TGCGCCAGCAGCCTTGGACAGCTACTACAAGAGACCCAGTACTTC

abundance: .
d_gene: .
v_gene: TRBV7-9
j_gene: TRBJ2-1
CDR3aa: CASSLGGASRDNEQFF
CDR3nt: TGTGCCAGCAGCTTAGGAGGGGCTAGCCGAGACAATGAGCAGTTCTTC

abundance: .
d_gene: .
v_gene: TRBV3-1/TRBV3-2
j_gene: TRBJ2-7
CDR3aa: CASSLRGEQYF
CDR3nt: TGTGCCAGCAGCCTCCGGGGCGAGCAGTACTTC

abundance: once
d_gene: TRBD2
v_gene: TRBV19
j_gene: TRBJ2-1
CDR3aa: CASSRTSGSSYNEQFF
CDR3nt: TGTGCCAGTAGCCGGACTAGCGGGAGCTCCTACAATGAGCAGTTCTTC

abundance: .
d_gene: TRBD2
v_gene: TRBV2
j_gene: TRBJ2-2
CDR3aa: CASGLAGHTGELFF
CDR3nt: TGTGCCAGCGGCCTAGCGGGACACACCGGGGAGCTGTTTTTT

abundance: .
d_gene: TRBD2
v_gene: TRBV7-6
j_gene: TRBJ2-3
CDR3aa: CASSFEGGRAMRADTQYF
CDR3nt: TGTGCCAGCAGCTTTGAGGGCGGGAGGGCAATGCGGGCAGATACGCAGTATTTT

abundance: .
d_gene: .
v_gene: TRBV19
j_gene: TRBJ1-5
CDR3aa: CASHTMSRGAFQPQHF
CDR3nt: TGTGCCAGCCATACTATGAGTCGGGGGGCTTTTCAGCCCCAGCATTTT

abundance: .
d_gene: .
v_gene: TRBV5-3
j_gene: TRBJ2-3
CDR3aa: CARSLYSASSTDTQYF
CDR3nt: TGTGCCAGAAGCTTGTACAGCGCATCTAGCACAGATACGCAGTATTTT

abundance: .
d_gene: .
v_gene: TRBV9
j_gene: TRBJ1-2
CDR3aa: CASSAGSSGLYGYTF
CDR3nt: TGTGCCAGCAGCGCCGGCTCCTCGGGGCTCTATGGCTACACCTTC

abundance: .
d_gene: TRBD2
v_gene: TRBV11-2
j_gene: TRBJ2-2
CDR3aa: CASSPTSGLGTGELFF
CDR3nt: TGTGCCAGCAGCCCTACTAGCGGGCTGGGGACCGGGGAGCTGTTTTTT

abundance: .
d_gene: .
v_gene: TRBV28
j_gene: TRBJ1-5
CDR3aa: CASSTLGGGESNQPQHF
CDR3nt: TGTGCCAGCAGTACCTTGGGTGGGGGCGAGAGCAATCAGCCCCAGCATTTT

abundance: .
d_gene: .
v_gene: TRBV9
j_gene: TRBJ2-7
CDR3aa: CASSGTAYEQYF
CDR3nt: TGTGCCAGCAGCGGGACAGCCTACGAGCAGTACTTC

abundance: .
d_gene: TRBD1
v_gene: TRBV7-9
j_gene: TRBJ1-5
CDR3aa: CASSSGQGHGNQPQHF
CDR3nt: TGTGCCAGCAGCTCGGGACAGGGGCATGGCAATCAGCCCCAGCATTTT

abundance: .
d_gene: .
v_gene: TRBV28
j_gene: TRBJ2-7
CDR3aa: CASSPAGYEQYF
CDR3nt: TGTGCCAGCAGTCCGGCAGGCTACGAGCAGTACTTC

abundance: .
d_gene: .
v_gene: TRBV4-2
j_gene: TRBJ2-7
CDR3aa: CASSQDRLLASYEQYF
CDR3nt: TGTGCCAGCAGCCAAGATCGTTTGCTAGCGTCCTACGAGCAGTACTTC

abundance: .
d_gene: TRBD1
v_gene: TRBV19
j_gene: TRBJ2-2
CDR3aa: CATRTGTGTTGELFF
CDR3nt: TGTGCCACACGAACCGGGACAGGGACCACCGGGGAGCTGTTTTTT

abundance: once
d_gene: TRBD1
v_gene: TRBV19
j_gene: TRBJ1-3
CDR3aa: CASSDRGTGNTIYF
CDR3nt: TGTGCCAGTAGCGACAGGGGAACTGGAAACACCATATATTTT

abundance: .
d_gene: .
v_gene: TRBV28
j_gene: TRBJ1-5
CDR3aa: CANSRGGQPQHF
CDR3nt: TGTGCCAACAGTCGGGGAGGACAGCCCCAGCATTTT

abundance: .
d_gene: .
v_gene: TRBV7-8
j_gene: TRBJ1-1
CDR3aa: CASSLGETVNTEAFF
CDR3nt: TGTGCCAGCAGCTTAGGGGAAACCGTGAACACTGAAGCTTTCTTT

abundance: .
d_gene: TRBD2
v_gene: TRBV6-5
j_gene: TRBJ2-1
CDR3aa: CASSYSTSYNEQFF
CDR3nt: TGTGCCAGCAGTTACTCGACTAGCTATAATGAGCAGTTCTTC

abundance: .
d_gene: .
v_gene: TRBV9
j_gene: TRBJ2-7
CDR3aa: CASSVGGDTYEQYF
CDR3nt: TGTGCCAGCAGCGTAGGGGGGGATACCTACGAGCAGTACTTC

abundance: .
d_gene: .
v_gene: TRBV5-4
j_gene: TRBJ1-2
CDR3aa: CASSLVRGASYGYTF
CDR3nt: TGTGCCAGCAGCTTGGTCCGGGGGGCGAGCTATGGCTACACCTTC

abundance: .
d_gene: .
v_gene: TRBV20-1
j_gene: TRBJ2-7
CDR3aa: CSASIPGRYEQYF
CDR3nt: TGCAGTGCTAGTATCCCAGGGCGATACGAGCAGTACTTC

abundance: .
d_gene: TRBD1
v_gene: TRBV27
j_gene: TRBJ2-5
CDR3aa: CASSEDRALTQYF
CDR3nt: TGTGCCAGCAGCGAGGACAGGGCTTTGACCCAGTACTTC